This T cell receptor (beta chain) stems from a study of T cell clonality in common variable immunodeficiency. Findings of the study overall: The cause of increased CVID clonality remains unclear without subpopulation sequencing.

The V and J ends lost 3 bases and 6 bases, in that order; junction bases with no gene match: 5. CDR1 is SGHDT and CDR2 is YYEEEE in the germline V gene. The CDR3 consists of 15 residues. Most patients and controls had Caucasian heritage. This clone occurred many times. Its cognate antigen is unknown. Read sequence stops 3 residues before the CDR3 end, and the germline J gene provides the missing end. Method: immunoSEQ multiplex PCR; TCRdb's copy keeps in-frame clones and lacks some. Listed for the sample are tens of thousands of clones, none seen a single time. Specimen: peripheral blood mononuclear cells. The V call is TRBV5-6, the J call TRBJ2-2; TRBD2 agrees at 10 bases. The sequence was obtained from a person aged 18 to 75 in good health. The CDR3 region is CASSYPGTSAGELFF. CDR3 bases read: TGTGCCAGCAGCTACCCCGGGACTAGCGCCGGGGAG.